The sequence of this TCR beta chain was determined in a study of T cell changes during pregnancy in multiple sclerosis. The assay was immunoSEQ multiplex PCR, and TCRdb's table has in-frame clones only and misses some. The sample yields 55,000 to 65,000 clones, 85% to 90% seen once. Trimming removed 6 bases at V and 3 bases at J, with 12 bases between. Looked up from germline, CDR1 is SGHRS and CDR2 is YFSETQ. This CDR3 has 14 amino acids. The sample in question was peripheral blood, obtained in the first trimester of pregnancy. The chain couples TRBV5-1 to TRBJ1-4; a possible D gene is TRBD1 (6 bases). The source is a female donor in good health, enrolled as a control in a pregnancy study. CDR3: CASKWTASNEKLFF. In DNA form, the CDR3 reads TGCGCCAGCAAATGGACAGCCTCTAATGAAAAACTGTTTTTT. The whole variable domain, filled in from reference TRBV5-1 and TRBJ1-4, reads KAGVTQTPRYLIKTRGQQVTLSCSPISGHRSVSWYQQTPGQGLQFLFEYFSETQRNKGNFPGRFSGRQFSNSRSEMNVSTLELGDSALYLCASKWTASNEKLFFGSGTQLSVL.